This T cell receptor (beta chain) stems from a study of OX40 agonist ivuxolimab in advanced cancers. Clones were sequenced by immunoSEQ multiplex PCR, and TCRdb holds only the in-frame ones, with some missing. The sample has roughly 64,000 clones; just under 85% are singletons. The length of the CDR3 is 18 residues. V was pared by 1 base and J by 2 bases, with 11 bases of the junction left unmatched. Germline CDR1 is LGHNA and CDR2 is YSLEER. This clone turned up a few times. V and J are TRBV4-3 and TRBJ2-3; 8 bases align to TRBD2. This clonotype was sampled from an adult with an advanced solid tumor such as melanoma, head and neck, liver or kidney cancer. The material was CD4+ or CD8+ T cells sorted from blood, obtained in a trial of the OX40 agonist ivuxolimab. The CDR3 region is CASSQASRLAQPTDTQYF. CDR3 sequence (DNA): TGCGCCAGCAGCCAAGCCTCTAGACTAGCGCAACCCACAGATACGCAGTATTTT.